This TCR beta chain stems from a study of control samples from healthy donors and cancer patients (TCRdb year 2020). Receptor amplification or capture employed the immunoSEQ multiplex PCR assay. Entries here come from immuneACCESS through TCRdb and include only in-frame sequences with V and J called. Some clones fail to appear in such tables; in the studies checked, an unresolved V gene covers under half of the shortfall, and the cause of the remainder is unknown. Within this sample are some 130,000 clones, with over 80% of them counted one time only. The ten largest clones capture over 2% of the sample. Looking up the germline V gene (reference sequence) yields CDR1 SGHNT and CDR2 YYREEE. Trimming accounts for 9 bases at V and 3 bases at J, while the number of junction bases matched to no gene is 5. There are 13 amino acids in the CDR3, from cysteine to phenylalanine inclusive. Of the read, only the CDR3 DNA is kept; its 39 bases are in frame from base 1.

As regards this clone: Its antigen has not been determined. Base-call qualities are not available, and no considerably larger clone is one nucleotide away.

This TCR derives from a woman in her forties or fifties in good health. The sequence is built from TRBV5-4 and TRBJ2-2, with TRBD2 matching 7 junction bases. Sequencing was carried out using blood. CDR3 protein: CATESGDTGELFF. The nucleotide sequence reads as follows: TGTGCCACCGAGAGCGGGGACACCGGGGAGCTGTTTTTT.